The clone carrying this T cell receptor beta chain has at least ten counts. The antigen is not known. RNA transcripts provided the source from which TCR beta CDR3 regions were amplified. The HTBI primer set was used in a first-round RT-PCR of the TCR CDR3. TCRdb called the multiplex PCR reads again in MiXCR, with one record for every CDR3 protein. The sample lists roughly 650,000 distinct CDR3 sequences, roughly 15% occurring once. This CDR3 is built from 19 residues. V dropped 0 bases and J dropped 0 bases, with 20 bases sitting between them. CDR1 is SEHNR and CDR2 is FQNEAQ in the germline V gene (reference sequence). This record comes from a study of T cells in Graves' hyperthyroidism and ophthalmopathy. Study conclusions and caveats: Ophthalmopathy got predicted by the model a median approximately 6 months before its onset.

Uncontrolled infection, other autoimmune disease, pregnancy or lactation disqualified patients from enrolment. PBMCs came from 9 to 10 ml fresh peripheral blood. The sequenced sample consisted of blood. The genes are TRBV7-9 and TRBJ1-1; D is uncertain. This clonotype was obtained from a woman between 35 and 50 years old with Graves' ophthalmopathy. The CDR3 DNA is TGTGCCAGCAGCTTAGCGGTTCGGCAGCAAAAATCCATGAACACTGAAGCTTTCTTT. Translating gives CASSLAVRQQKSMNTEAFF.